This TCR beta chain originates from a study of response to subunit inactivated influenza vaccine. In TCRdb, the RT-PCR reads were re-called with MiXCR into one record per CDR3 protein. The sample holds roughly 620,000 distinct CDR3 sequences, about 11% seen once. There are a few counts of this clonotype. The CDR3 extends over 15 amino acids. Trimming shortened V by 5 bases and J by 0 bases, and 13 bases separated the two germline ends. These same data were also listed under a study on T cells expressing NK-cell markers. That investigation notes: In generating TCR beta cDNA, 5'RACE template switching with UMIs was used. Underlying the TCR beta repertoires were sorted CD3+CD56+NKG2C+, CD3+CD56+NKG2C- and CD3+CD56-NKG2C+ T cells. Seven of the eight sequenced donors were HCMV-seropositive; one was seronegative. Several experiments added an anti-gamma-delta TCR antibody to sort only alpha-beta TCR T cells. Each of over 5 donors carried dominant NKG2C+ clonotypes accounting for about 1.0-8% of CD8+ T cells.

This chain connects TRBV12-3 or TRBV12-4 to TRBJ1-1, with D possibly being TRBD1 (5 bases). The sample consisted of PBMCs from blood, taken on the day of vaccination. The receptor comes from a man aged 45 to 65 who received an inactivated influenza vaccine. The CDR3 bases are TGTGCCAGCAGTCCCCTTCTCAGGGTGAACACTGAAGCTTTCTTT. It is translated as CASSPLLRVNTEAFF.